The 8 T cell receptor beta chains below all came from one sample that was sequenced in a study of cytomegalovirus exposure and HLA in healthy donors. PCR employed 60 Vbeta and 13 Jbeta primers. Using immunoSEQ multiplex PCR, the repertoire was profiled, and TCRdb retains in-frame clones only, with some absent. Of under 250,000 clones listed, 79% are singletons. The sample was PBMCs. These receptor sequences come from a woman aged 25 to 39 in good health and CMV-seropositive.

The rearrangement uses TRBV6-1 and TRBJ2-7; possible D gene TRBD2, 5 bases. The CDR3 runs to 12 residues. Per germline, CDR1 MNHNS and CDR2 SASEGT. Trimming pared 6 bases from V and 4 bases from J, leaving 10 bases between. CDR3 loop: CASSGLVYEQYF. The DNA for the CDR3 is TGTGCCAGCAGCGGACTGGTATACGAGCAGTACTTC.

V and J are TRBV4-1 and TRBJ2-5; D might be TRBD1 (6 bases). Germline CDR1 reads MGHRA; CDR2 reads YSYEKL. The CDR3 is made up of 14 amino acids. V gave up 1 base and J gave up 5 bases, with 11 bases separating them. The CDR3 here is CASSQVWQGETQYF. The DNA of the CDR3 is TGCGCCAGCAGCCAAGTATGGCAGGGGGAGACCCAGTACTTC.

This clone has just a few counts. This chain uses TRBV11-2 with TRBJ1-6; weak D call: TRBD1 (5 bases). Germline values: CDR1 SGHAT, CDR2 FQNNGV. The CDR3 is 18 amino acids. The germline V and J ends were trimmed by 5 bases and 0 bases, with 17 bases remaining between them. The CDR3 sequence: CASSAAGTESSYNSPLHF. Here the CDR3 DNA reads TGTGCCAGCAGCGCGGCCGGGACTGAGAGCTCCTATAATTCACCCCTCCACTTT. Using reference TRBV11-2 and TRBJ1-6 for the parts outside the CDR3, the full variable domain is EAGVAQSPRYKIIEKRQSVAFWCNPISGHATLYWYQQILGQGPKLLIQFQNNGVVDDSQLPKDRFSAERLKGVDSTLKIQPAKLEDSAVYLCASSAAGTESSYNSPLHFGNGTRLTVT.

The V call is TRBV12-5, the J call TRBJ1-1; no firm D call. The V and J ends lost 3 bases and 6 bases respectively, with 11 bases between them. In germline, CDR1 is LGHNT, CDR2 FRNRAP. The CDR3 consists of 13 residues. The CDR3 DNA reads TGTGCTAGTGGTTTAGCTAATAACCCTGAAGCTTTCTTT. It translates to CASGLANNPEAFF.

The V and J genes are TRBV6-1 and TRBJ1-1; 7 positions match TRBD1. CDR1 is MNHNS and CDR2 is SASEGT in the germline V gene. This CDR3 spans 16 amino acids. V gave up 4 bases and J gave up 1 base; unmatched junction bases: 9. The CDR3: CASSAILTGTNTEAFF. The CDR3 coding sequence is TGTGCCAGCAGTGCGATTTTGACAGGGACGAACACTGAAGCTTTCTTT.

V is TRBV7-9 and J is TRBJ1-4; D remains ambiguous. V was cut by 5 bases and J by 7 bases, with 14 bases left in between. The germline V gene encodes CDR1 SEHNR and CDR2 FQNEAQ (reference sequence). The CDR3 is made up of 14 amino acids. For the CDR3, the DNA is TGTGCCAGCAGCCAGACACCCGTATCTGAAAAACTGTTTTTT. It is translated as CASSQTPVSEKLFF.

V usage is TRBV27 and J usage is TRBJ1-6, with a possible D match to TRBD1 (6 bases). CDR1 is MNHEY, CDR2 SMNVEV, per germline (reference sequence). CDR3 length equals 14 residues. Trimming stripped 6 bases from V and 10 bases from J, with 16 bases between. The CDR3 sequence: CASRIQGRSSPLHF. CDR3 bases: TGTGCCAGCAGAATACAGGGAAGAAGCTCACCCCTCCACTTT.

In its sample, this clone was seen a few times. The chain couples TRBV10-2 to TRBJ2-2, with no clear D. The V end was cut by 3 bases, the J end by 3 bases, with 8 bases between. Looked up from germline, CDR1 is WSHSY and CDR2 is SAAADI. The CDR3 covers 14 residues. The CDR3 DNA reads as TGCGCCAGCAGTGAAACCCGGGACACCGGGGAGCTGTTTTTT. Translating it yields CASSETRDTGELFF.